These T cell receptor beta chains were read from a single sample in a study of blood T cells in healthy people across ages. Via MiXCR, TCRdb re-called the 5' RACE reads, giving one row per CDR3 protein. In the table there are fewer than 1,000,000 distinct CDR3 sequences, about 42% of which are singletons. The sequencing input was blood. Receptor source: a man aged 55 to 70 in good health. The CDR3 runs from the conserved cysteine through the conserved F or W. Each record gives: J gene, D gene, clone size, CDR3 length, V gene, CDR3 DNA, CDR3 protein. A D gene is named only where the DNA matches it firmly. Expanded clones get a size class; other rows say once, few or many, or leave the size out.

j_gene: TRBJ2-2
d_gene: NA
abundance: NA
len: 16
v_gene: TRBV5-1
CDR3nt: TGCGCCAGCAGCTTGGAAGGCCCCGAGAACATCGGGGAGCTGTTTTTT
CDR3aa: CASSLEGPENIGELFF

j_gene: TRBJ1-5
d_gene: TRBD1
abundance: NA
len: 14
v_gene: TRBV20-1
CDR3nt: TGCAGTGCTAGAGTGGGACAGGGTGGGCAGCCCCAGCATTTT
CDR3aa: CSARVGQGGQPQHF

j_gene: TRBJ2-1
d_gene: NA
abundance: NA
len: 11
v_gene: TRBV5-6
CDR3nt: TGTGCCAGCAGCTCTGAGTATGAGCAGTTCTTC
CDR3aa: CASSSEYEQFF

j_gene: TRBJ1-2
d_gene: TRBD1
abundance: NA
len: 16
v_gene: TRBV9
CDR3nt: TGTGCCAGTAGCGCCATGGACAGGGGTTTTAACTATGGCTACACCTTC
CDR3aa: CASSAMDRGFNYGYTF

j_gene: TRBJ1-5
d_gene: NA
abundance: few
len: 15
v_gene: TRBV9
CDR3nt: TGTGCCAGCAGCGTAGATGGCGCAGGGAATCAGCCCCAGCATTTT
CDR3aa: CASSVDGAGNQPQHF

j_gene: TRBJ1-6
d_gene: NA
abundance: NA
len: 13
v_gene: TRBV25-1
CDR3nt: TGTGCCAGCAGTGCCGCCTTGAATTCACCCCTCCACTTT
CDR3aa: CASSAALNSPLHF

j_gene: TRBJ1-6
d_gene: NA
abundance: NA
len: 17
v_gene: TRBV6-2/TRBV6-3
CDR3nt: TGTGCCAGCAGTTACGAAGACAGCAAAGGGTATAATTCACCCCTCCACTTT
CDR3aa: CASSYEDSKGYNSPLHF

j_gene: TRBJ2-7
d_gene: NA
abundance: NA
len: 15
v_gene: TRBV5-1
CDR3nt: TGCGCCAGCAGCTTGGGTGGAGTCCCCTACAATGAGCAGTACTTC
CDR3aa: CASSLGGVPYNEQYF

j_gene: TRBJ1-2
d_gene: TRBD1
abundance: NA
len: 14
v_gene: TRBV9
CDR3nt: TGTGCCAGCAGCAAAGACAGGGGGAACTATGGCTACACCTTC
CDR3aa: CASSKDRGNYGYTF

j_gene: TRBJ2-3
d_gene: TRBD2
abundance: NA
len: 14
v_gene: TRBV6-5
CDR3nt: TGTGCCAGCAGTTTAGCGGGGGCGGATGATACGCAGTATTTT
CDR3aa: CASSLAGADDTQYF

j_gene: TRBJ2-1
d_gene: TRBD1
abundance: NA
len: 15
v_gene: TRBV20-1
CDR3nt: TGCAGTGCTCTAGCCCCGGGACAGGGGTCCAATGAGCAGTTCTTC
CDR3aa: CSALAPGQGSNEQFF

j_gene: TRBJ1-5
d_gene: NA
abundance: NA
len: 13
v_gene: TRBV20-1
CDR3nt: TGCAGTGCTAGCCGGGGCACTAATCAGCCCCAGCATTTT
CDR3aa: CSASRGTNQPQHF

j_gene: TRBJ2-3
d_gene: NA
abundance: NA
len: 14
v_gene: TRBV20-1
CDR3nt: TGCAGTGCTAGAGTAACTGCTCGCACAGATACGCAGTATTTT
CDR3aa: CSARVTARTDTQYF

j_gene: TRBJ2-1
d_gene: NA
abundance: NA
len: 16
v_gene: TRBV12-3/TRBV12-4
CDR3nt: TGTGCCAGCAGTCCTCGGTTCATCGTAAGGGCCAATGAGCAGTTCTTC
CDR3aa: CASSPRFIVRANEQFF

j_gene: TRBJ2-3
d_gene: NA
abundance: NA
len: 13
v_gene: TRBV3-1
CDR3nt: TGTGCCAGCAGCGCAAGAGGGCGGGATACGCAGTATTTT
CDR3aa: CASSARGRDTQYF

j_gene: TRBJ2-3
d_gene: TRBD1
abundance: NA
len: 15
v_gene: TRBV28
CDR3nt: TGTGCCAGCAGTTCAGGGGGATCCGACACAGATACGCAGTATTTT
CDR3aa: CASSSGGSDTDTQYF

j_gene: TRBJ2-3
d_gene: NA
abundance: NA
len: 14
v_gene: TRBV6-2/TRBV6-3
CDR3nt: TGTGCCAGCACCAAAGGGACCACCACAGATACGCAGTATTTT
CDR3aa: CASTKGTTTDTQYF

j_gene: TRBJ1-5
d_gene: NA
abundance: NA
len: 14
v_gene: TRBV20-1
CDR3nt: TGCAGTGCTAGAGAGGGGTTTAGCAATCAGCCCCAGCATTTT
CDR3aa: CSAREGFSNQPQHF

j_gene: TRBJ2-1
d_gene: NA
abundance: few
len: 15
v_gene: TRBV7-9
CDR3nt: TGTGCCAGCAGCCCAGGAGGATCTGGTCAAGATGAGCAGTTCTTC
CDR3aa: CASSPGGSGQDEQFF

j_gene: TRBJ2-5
d_gene: NA
abundance: NA
len: 16
v_gene: TRBV5-1
CDR3nt: TGCGCCAGCAGTTCGAAGCCGGGACTGCTAGGGGAGACCCAGTACTTC
CDR3aa: CASSSKPGLLGETQYF

j_gene: TRBJ2-7
d_gene: NA
abundance: few
len: 14
v_gene: TRBV4-2
CDR3nt: TGTGCCAGCAGCCGGAAGGAAGGGCAATCCGAGCAGTACTTC
CDR3aa: CASSRKEGQSEQYF

j_gene: TRBJ2-7
d_gene: TRBD1
abundance: few
len: 16
v_gene: TRBV24-1
CDR3nt: TGTGCCACCAGTGATTCCCGACAGGGCAGCTCCTACGAGCAGTACTTC
CDR3aa: CATSDSRQGSSYEQYF

j_gene: TRBJ2-3
d_gene: NA
abundance: NA
len: 13
v_gene: TRBV3-1
CDR3nt: TGTGCCAGCAGCCAAGATTCGGGAAATACGCAGTATTTT
CDR3aa: CASSQDSGNTQYF

j_gene: TRBJ2-1
d_gene: NA
abundance: few
len: 16
v_gene: TRBV7-3
CDR3nt: TGTGCCAGCAGCTTAAGGGGGGGGCAACGGGACAATGAGCAGTTCTTC
CDR3aa: CASSLRGGQRDNEQFF

j_gene: TRBJ2-3
d_gene: TRBD2
abundance: NA
len: 15
v_gene: TRBV30
CDR3nt: TGTGCCGAATCCCTTGGTAGCGGGGACACAGATACGCAGTATTTT
CDR3aa: CAESLGSGDTDTQYF

j_gene: TRBJ2-7
d_gene: NA
abundance: NA
len: 13
v_gene: TRBV2
CDR3nt: TGTGCCAGCAGTGAACTGAAGATGGGCGAGCAGTACTTC
CDR3aa: CASSELKMGEQYF

j_gene: TRBJ2-5
d_gene: TRBD2
abundance: NA
len: 17
v_gene: TRBV30
CDR3nt: TGTGCCTGGAGTGTTGGACTAGCGGGGCCCCGGGGGGAGACCCAGTACTTC
CDR3aa: CAWSVGLAGPRGETQYF

j_gene: TRBJ2-3
d_gene: NA
abundance: NA
len: 17
v_gene: TRBV4-1
CDR3nt: TGCGCCAGCAGCCGTGACCAGGGGCAGGGAAACACAGATACGCAGTATTTT
CDR3aa: CASSRDQGQGNTDTQYF

j_gene: TRBJ1-1
d_gene: TRBD1
abundance: NA
len: 15
v_gene: TRBV7-9
CDR3nt: TGTGCCAGCAGCTTATGGGACAGGGGGAACACTGAAGCTTTCTTT
CDR3aa: CASSLWDRGNTEAFF

j_gene: TRBJ2-2
d_gene: NA
abundance: NA
len: 14
v_gene: TRBV10-3
CDR3nt: TGTGCCATCAGTGAGTCGGGAGGATCCGGGGAGCTGTTTTTT
CDR3aa: CAISESGGSGELFF

j_gene: TRBJ1-1
d_gene: NA
abundance: NA
len: 14
v_gene: TRBV6-2/TRBV6-3
CDR3nt: TGTGCCAGCAGGCAACAGTCTTGGTTTGCTGAAGCTTTCTTT
CDR3aa: CASRQQSWFAEAFF

j_gene: TRBJ2-5
d_gene: NA
abundance: few
len: 17
v_gene: TRBV6-5
CDR3nt: TGTGCCAGCAGTTACTCAAGGGCCTCGAGACAAGCGGAGACCCAGTACTTC
CDR3aa: CASSYSRASRQAETQYF

j_gene: TRBJ2-3
d_gene: NA
abundance: NA
len: 12
v_gene: TRBV20-1
CDR3nt: TGCAGTTTGTATAGGGTTCCGGATACGCAGTATTTT
CDR3aa: CSLYRVPDTQYF

j_gene: TRBJ2-3
d_gene: NA
abundance: NA
len: 15
v_gene: TRBV4-3
CDR3nt: TGCGCCAGCAGCCAAGGGACAAGGAAAAGATATACGCAGTATTTT
CDR3aa: CASSQGTRKRYTQYF

j_gene: TRBJ2-3
d_gene: TRBD2
abundance: few
len: 16
v_gene: TRBV7-8
CDR3nt: TGTGCCAGCAGCCCCCAGACTAGCGGGGGGTTGGGGACGCAGTATTTT
CDR3aa: CASSPQTSGGLGTQYF

j_gene: TRBJ2-3
d_gene: NA
abundance: NA
len: 14
v_gene: TRBV7-2
CDR3nt: TGTGCCAGCAGCCAAGGAGGGAACCGGCATACGCAGTATTTT
CDR3aa: CASSQGGNRHTQYF

j_gene: TRBJ2-5
d_gene: NA
abundance: NA
len: 16
v_gene: TRBV7-2
CDR3nt: TGTGCCAGCAGCTTAGGGAGGGGGCGAGGCCAAGAGACCCAGTACTTC
CDR3aa: CASSLGRGRGQETQYF

j_gene: TRBJ2-5
d_gene: TRBD2
abundance: few
len: 12
v_gene: TRBV27
CDR3nt: TGTGCCAGTCCGAGGTTCGGACTAGCCCAGTACTTC
CDR3aa: CASPRFGLAQYF

j_gene: TRBJ1-2
d_gene: NA
abundance: NA
len: 13
v_gene: TRBV12-5
CDR3nt: TGTGCTAGTGGTTTGGGCATCCCCTATGGCTACACCTTC
CDR3aa: CASGLGIPYGYTF

j_gene: TRBJ2-1
d_gene: NA
abundance: NA
len: 17
v_gene: TRBV4-3
CDR3nt: TGCGCCAGCAGCCAAGATCCTAGGGGAACGGCGGTCAATGAGCAGTTCTTC
CDR3aa: CASSQDPRGTAVNEQFF

j_gene: TRBJ1-5
d_gene: TRBD1
abundance: NA
len: 15
v_gene: TRBV7-9
CDR3nt: TGTGCCAGCAGCCGAGGGGGCGGAAGCAATCAGCCCCAGCATTTT
CDR3aa: CASSRGGGSNQPQHF